This entry describes one T cell receptor (beta chain). Its specificity is unknown. Using immunoSEQ multiplex PCR, the repertoire was profiled, and TCRdb retains in-frame clones only, with some absent. This sample has tens of thousands of clones, with around 84% found just once. Time point here: week 35, safety follow-up. It was 300 ug of mutant IDH1 20-mer peptide that made up each vaccine dose, given with topical imiquimod. Weeks 1, 3, 5, 7, 11, 15, 19 and 23 were when patients received their eight vaccinations. This CDR3 region has 16 residues. Germline lookup yields CDR1 SQVTM and CDR2 ANQGSEA. Trimming at V came to 7 bases and at J to 1 base, leaving 5 bases not matched to a gene. The entry originates in a study of a mutant IDH1 vaccine in newly diagnosed glioma. Study context: Vaccine administration was initiated 4-6 weeks following radiotherapy alone, or with temozolomide cycles. Patients arrived already treated with radiotherapy, temozolomide, or both, most having had both.

The source is a man younger than 45 with glioma. Material: PBMCs, obtained from a glioma patient whose treatment included an IDH1 peptide vaccine. The genes are TRBV29-1 and TRBJ2-1; TRBD2 agrees at 15 bases. The CDR3 loop is CSGRTSGGGSYNEQFF. CDR3 DNA sequence: TGCAGCGGCCGGACTAGCGGGGGGGGTTCCTACAATGAGCAGTTCTTC.